This T cell receptor (beta chain) was captured by sequencing in a study of blood T cell repertoires in COVID-19. The germline gives CDR1 LGHNA, CDR2 YNFKEQ. The CDR3 spans 16 residues. Trimming removed 0 bases at V and 7 bases at J, with 15 bases between. Participants were placed into cohorts based on the clinical history they reported. The method was immunoSEQ multiplex PCR; TCRdb's version includes in-frame clones alone and lacks a portion of them. Here the sample spans approximately 220,000 clones, 87% being singletons. This chain connects TRBV4-2 to TRBJ1-4; tentatively, D is TRBD1 (6 bases). The specimen sequenced was PBMCs or T cells enriched from blood (not recorded which). The receptor comes from a woman under 40 with acute COVID-19. The CDR3 loop reads CASSQERLQGGEKLFF. The CDR3 DNA reads TGTGCCAGCAGCCAAGAACGCCTCCAAGGGGGTGAAAAACTGTTTTTT.